This is a list of T cell receptor beta chains from one sample in a study of blood T cell repertoires in COVID-19. Sequencing was performed with immunoSEQ multiplex PCR; in TCRdb, only in-frame clones are kept and a portion is missing. The table includes over 200,000 clones, 88% detected once. Sample: peripheral blood. The receptors stem from a man aged 35-49 years with acute or convalescent COVID-19. CDR3s include the opening cysteine and the closing phenylalanine or tryptophan. Each record gives: clone size, V gene, D gene, J gene, CDR3 protein, CDR3 DNA. D genes are given only for firm matches. Rows give clone size only sometimes, using once, few, many, or a class for an expanded clone.

clone size: -; V gene: TRBV6-5; D gene: -; J gene: TRBJ1-1; CDR3 protein: CASSYNAVAFF; CDR3 DNA: TGTGCCAGCAGTTATAATGCGGTAGCTTTCTTT
clone size: -; V gene: TRBV6-6; D gene: -; J gene: TRBJ2-5; CDR3 protein: CASTQGGWQTQYF; CDR3 DNA: TGTGCCAGCACCCAGGGGGGATGGCAGACCCAGTACTTC
clone size: -; V gene: TRBV10-3; D gene: -; J gene: TRBJ1-5; CDR3 protein: CAISREASQPQHF; CDR3 DNA: TGTGCCATCAGTCGAGAGGCCTCTCAGCCCCAGCATTTT
clone size: -; V gene: TRBV27; D gene: TRBD1; J gene: TRBJ2-1; CDR3 protein: CASSPAGGNSYNEQFF; CDR3 DNA: TGTGCCAGCAGTCCTGCAGGGGGCAACTCCTACAATGAGCAGTTCTTC
clone size: few; V gene: TRBV7-9; D gene: -; J gene: TRBJ1-1; CDR3 protein: CASKPFSTTEAFF; CDR3 DNA: TGTGCCAGTAAGCCCTTTAGCACCACTGAAGCTTTCTTT
clone size: -; V gene: TRBV7-9; D gene: -; J gene: TRBJ1-2; CDR3 protein: CASSFGSSNYGYTF; CDR3 DNA: TGTGCCAGCAGCTTTGGGAGTTCTAACTATGGCTACACCTTC
clone size: -; V gene: TRBV11-3; D gene: -; J gene: TRBJ2-1; CDR3 protein: CASSSPSGRPFF; CDR3 DNA: TGTGCCAGCAGCTCCCCCTCGGGAAGGCCGTTCTTC
clone size: -; V gene: TRBV7-9; D gene: -; J gene: TRBJ2-3; CDR3 protein: CASSSFSTDTQYF; CDR3 DNA: TGTGCCAGCAGCTCCTTCAGCACAGATACGCAGTATTTT
clone size: -; V gene: TRBV25-1; D gene: TRBD1; J gene: TRBJ2-7; CDR3 protein: CASSETGRPYEQYF; CDR3 DNA: TGTGCCAGCAGTGAGACAGGGCGACCCTACGAGCAGTACTTC
clone size: -; V gene: TRBV28; D gene: TRBD2; J gene: TRBJ2-7; CDR3 protein: CASRQGLAYEQYF; CDR3 DNA: TGTGCCAGCAGACAGGGACTAGCTTACGAGCAGTACTTC
clone size: -; V gene: TRBV4-1; D gene: TRBD1; J gene: TRBJ1-1; CDR3 protein: CASSHQTGRLSEAFF; CDR3 DNA: TGCGCCAGCAGCCACCAGACAGGGCGGTTGTCTGAAGCTTTCTTT
clone size: -; V gene: TRBV5-1; D gene: TRBD1; J gene: TRBJ2-2; CDR3 protein: CASSLQGAGTGELFF; CDR3 DNA: TGCGCCAGCAGCTTACAGGGGGCGGGCACCGGGGAGCTGTTTTTT
clone size: -; V gene: TRBV6-6; D gene: TRBD1; J gene: TRBJ2-7; CDR3 protein: CASSDRGSGYEQYF; CDR3 DNA: TGTGCCAGCAGTGACAGGGGATCGGGCTACGAGCAGTACTTC
clone size: -; V gene: TRBV2; D gene: -; J gene: TRBJ1-6; CDR3 protein: CARGLFRSYNSPLHF; CDR3 DNA: TGTGCCAGGGGGCTGTTTCGTTCCTATAATTCACCCCTCCACTTT
clone size: -; V gene: TRBV10-1; D gene: -; J gene: TRBJ2-1; CDR3 protein: CASRAAGPSYNEQFF; CDR3 DNA: TGCGCCAGCAGGGCGGCGGGGCCCTCCTACAATGAGCAGTTCTTC
clone size: -; V gene: TRBV18; D gene: TRBD1; J gene: TRBJ1-2; CDR3 protein: CASSRDRAPGDGYTF; CDR3 DNA: TGTGCCAGCTCACGGGACAGGGCTCCGGGGGATGGCTACACCTTC
clone size: -; V gene: TRBV4-2; D gene: TRBD1; J gene: TRBJ1-2; CDR3 protein: CASSQAQGAANYGYTF; CDR3 DNA: TGTGCCAGCAGCCAAGCTCAGGGGGCTGCGAACTATGGCTACACCTTC